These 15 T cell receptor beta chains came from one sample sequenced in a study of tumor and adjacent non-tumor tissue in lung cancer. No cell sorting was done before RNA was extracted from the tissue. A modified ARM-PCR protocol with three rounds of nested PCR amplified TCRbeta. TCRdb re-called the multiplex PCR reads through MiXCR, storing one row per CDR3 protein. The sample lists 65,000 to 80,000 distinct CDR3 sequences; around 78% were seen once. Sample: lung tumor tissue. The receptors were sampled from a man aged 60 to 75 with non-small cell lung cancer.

The DNA for the CDR3 is TGCAGTGCGACCTGGAGGGCTGGTGGTTACACCTTC. It codes for CSATWRAGGYTF. This rearrangement joins TRBV20-1 to TRBJ1-2; D is undetermined. Looked up from germline, CDR1 is DFQATT and CDR2 is SNEGSKA (reference sequence). Trimming pared 6 bases from V and 11 bases from J, leaving 19 bases between. This CDR3 comprises 12 residues.

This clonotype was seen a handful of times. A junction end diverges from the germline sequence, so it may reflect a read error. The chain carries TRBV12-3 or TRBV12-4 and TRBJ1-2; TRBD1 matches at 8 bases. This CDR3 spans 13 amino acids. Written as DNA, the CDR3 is TGTGCCAACAAACACAGGGGGTCTTATGGATACACCTTC. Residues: CANKHRGSYGYTF.

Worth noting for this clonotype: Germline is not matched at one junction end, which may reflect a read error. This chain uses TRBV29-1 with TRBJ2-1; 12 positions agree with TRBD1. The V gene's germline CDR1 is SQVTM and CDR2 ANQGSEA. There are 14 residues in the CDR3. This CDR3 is CGVRTGQGAHEQFF. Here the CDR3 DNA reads TGCGGCGTCCGAACGGGACAGGGGGCTCATGAGCAGTTCTTC.

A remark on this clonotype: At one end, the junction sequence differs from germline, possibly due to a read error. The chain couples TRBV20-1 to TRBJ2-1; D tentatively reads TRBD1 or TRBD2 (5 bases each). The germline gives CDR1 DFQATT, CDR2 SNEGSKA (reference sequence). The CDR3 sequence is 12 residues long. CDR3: CSTRGPNDEQFF. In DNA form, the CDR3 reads TGCAGTACTAGGGGACCGAATGATGAGCAGTTCTTC.

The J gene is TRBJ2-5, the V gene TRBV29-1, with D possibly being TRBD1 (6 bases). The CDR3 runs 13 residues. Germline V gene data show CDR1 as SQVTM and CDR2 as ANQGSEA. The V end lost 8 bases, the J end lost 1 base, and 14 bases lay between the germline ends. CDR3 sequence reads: CSMADRFQETQYF. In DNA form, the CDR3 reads TGCAGCATGGCCGACAGGTTCCAAGAGACCCAGTACTTC.

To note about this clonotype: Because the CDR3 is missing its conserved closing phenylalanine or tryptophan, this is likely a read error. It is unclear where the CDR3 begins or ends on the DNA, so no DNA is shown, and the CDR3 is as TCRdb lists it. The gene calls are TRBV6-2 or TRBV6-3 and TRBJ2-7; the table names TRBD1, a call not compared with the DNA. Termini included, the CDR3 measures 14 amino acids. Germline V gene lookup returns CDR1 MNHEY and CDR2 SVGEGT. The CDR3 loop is CASREPGQGHEQYL.

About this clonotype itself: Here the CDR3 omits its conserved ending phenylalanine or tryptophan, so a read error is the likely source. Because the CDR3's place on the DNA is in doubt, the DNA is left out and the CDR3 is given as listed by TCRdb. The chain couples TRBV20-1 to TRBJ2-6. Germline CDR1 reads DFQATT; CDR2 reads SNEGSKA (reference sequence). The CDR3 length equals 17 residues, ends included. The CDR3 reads CSARVQWDRSGANVLTL.

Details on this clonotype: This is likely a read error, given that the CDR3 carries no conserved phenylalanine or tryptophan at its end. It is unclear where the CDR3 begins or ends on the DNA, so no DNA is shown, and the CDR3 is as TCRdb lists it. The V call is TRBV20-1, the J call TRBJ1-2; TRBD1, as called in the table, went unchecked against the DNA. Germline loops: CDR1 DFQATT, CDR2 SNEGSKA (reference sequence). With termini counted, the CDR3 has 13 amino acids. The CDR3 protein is CTVRTGANYGYAY.

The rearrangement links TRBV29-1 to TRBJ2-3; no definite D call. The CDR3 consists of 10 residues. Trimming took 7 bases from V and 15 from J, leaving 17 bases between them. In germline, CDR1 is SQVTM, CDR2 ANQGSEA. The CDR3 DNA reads TGCAGCGGTGGTGGAAATGCGTATTATTTT. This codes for CSGGGNAYYF.

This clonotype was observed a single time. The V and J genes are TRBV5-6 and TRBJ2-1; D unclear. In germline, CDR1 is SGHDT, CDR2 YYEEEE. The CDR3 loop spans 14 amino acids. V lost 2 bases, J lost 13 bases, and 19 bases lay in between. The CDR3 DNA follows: TGTGCCAGCAGCTTAATTATCAGTAGGAGTGAACAGTTCTTC. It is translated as CASSLIISRSEQFF.

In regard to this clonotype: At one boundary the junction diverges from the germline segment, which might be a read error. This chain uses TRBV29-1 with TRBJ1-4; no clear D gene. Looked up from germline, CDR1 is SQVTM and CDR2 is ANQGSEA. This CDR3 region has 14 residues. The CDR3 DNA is TGCAGCGCTGCAGGAGCGATAGTAAATGAGAAACTGATTTTT. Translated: CSAAGAIVNEKLIF.

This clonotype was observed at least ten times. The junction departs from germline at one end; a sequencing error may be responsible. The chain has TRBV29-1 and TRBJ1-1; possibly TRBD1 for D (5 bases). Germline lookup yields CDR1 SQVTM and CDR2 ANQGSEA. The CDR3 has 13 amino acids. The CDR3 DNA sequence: TGCAGAGTTGGTGAAGGGGAGAAAACTGAAGCTTTATTT. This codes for CRVGEGEKTEALF. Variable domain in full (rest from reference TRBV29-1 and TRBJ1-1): SAVISQKPSRDICQRGTSLTIQCQVDSQVTMMFWYRQQPGQSLTLIATANQGSEATYESGFVIDKFPISRPNLTFSTLTVSNMSPEDSSIYLCRVGEGEKTEALFGQGTRLTVV.

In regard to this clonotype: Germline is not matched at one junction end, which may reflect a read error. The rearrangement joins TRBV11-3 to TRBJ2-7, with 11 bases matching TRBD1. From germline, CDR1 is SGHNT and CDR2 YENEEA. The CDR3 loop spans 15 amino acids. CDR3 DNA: TGTGCCAGCAGCCCCCCGGGACAGGGGGTTCGGGAGCAGTACTTT. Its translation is CASSPPGQGVREQYF.

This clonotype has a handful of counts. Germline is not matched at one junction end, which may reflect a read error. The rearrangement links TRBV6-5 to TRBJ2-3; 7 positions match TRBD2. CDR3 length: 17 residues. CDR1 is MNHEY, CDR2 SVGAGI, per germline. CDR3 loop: CVSGKTGTTFDPGTQYF. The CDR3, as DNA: TGTGTCAGCGGTAAAACCGGGACTACCTTTGACCCTGGTACGCAGTATTTT.

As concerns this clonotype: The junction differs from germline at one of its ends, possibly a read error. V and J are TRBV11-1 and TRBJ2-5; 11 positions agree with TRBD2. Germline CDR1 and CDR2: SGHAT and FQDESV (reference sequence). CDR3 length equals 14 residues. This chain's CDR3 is CAGSLGGLAETRYF. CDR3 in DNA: TGTGCCGGCAGCTTAGGGGGACTAGCGGAGACCCGGTACTTC.